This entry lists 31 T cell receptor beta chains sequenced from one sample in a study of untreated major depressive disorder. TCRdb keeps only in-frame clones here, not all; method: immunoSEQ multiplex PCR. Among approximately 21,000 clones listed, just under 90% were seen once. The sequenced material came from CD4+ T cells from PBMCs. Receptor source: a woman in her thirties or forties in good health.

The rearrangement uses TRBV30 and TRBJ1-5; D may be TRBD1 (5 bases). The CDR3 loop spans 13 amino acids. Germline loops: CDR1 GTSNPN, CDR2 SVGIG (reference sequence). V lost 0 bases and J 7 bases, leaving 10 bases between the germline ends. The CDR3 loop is CAWSVRDVQPQHF. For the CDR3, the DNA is TGTGCCTGGAGTGTACGGGACGTGCAGCCCCAGCATTTT.

This chain's CDR3 is CASSIQGPLYGYTF. The CDR3 DNA is TGTGCCAGCAGTATTCAGGGCCCACTCTATGGCTACACCTTC. The chain has TRBV6-1 and TRBJ1-2; maybe TRBD1 (5 bases). There are 14 residues in the CDR3. The V and J ends lost 5 bases and 4 bases respectively, with 14 bases between them. Germline CDR1 and CDR2: MNHNS and SASEGT.

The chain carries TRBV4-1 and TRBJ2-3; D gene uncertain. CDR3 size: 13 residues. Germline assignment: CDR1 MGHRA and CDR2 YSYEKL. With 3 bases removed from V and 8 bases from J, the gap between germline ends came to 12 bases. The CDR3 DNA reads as TGCGCCAGCAGCCACCCCATAAGGATTACGCAGTATTTT. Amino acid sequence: CASSHPIRITQYF.

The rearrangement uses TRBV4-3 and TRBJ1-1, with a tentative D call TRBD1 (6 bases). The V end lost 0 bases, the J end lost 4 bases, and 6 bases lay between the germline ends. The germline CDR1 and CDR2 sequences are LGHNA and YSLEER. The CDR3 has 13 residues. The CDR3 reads CASSQEGGTEAFF. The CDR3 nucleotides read TGCGCCAGCAGCCAAGAAGGGGGCACTGAAGCTTTCTTT.

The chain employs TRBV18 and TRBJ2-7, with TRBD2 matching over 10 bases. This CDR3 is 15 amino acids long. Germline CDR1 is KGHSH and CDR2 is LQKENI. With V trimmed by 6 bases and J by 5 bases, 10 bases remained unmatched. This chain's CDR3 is CASSSGTSEWNEQYV. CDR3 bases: TGTGCCAGCTCGAGTGGGACTAGCGAATGGAACGAGCAGTACGTC.

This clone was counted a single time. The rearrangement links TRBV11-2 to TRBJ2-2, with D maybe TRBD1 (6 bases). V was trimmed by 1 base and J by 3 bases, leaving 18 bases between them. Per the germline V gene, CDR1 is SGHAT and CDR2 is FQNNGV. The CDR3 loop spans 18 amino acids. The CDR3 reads CASSLGTAFKQDTGELFF. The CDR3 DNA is TGTGCCAGCAGCTTAGGGACAGCGTTCAAACAAGACACCGGGGAGCTGTTTTTT.

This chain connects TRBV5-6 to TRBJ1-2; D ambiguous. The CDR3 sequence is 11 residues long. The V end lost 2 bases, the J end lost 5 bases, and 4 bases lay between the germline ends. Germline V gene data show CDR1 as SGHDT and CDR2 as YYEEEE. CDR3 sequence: CASSFQYGYTF. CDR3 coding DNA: TGTGCCAGCAGCTTCCAATATGGCTACACCTTC.

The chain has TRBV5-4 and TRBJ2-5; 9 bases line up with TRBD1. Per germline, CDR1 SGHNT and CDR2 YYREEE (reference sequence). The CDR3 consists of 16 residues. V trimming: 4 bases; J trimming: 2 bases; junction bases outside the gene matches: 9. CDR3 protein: CASSGGRQGEQETQYF. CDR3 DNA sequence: TGTGCCAGCAGCGGGGGGCGACAGGGGGAACAAGAGACCCAGTACTTC.

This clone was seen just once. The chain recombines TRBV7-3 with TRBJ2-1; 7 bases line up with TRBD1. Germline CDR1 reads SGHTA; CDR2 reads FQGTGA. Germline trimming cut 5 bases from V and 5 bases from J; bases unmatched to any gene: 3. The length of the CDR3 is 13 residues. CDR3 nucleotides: TGTGCCAGCAGCCGACAGGGAGACAATGAGCAGTTCTTC. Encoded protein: CASSRQGDNEQFF.

CDR3 coding DNA: TGTGCCAGCAGTTCCGGGACGGTCACCTACGAGCAGTACTTC. Translating it yields CASSSGTVTYEQYF. This chain uses TRBV28 with TRBJ2-7; D tentatively reads TRBD1 or TRBD2 (5 bases each). The CDR3 extends over 14 amino acids. The V gene lost 4 bases and the J gene lost 2 bases, with 12 bases spanning the gap. Germline V gives CDR1 MDHEN, CDR2 SYDVKM.

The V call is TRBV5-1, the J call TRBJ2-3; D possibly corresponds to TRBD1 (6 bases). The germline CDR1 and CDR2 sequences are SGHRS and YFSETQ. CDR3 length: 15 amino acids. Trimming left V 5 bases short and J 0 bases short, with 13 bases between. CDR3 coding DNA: TGCGCCAGCAGTTTTCAGGGGTTAAGCACAGATACGCAGTATTTT. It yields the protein CASSFQGLSTDTQYF.

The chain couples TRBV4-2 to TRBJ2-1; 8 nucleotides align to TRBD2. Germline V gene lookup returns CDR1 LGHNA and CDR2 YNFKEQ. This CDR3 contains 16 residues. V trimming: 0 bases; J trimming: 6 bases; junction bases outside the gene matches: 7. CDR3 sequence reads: CASSQDLGLGINEQFF. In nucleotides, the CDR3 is TGTGCCAGCAGCCAAGATTTGGGACTAGGAATCAATGAGCAGTTCTTC.

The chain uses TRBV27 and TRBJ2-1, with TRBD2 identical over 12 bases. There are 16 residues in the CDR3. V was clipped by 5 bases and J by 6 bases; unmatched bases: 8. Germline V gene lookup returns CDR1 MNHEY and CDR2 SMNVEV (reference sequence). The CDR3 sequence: CASSQGLAGISNEQFF. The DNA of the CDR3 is TGTGCCAGCAGTCAAGGACTAGCGGGAATCTCCAATGAGCAGTTCTTC.

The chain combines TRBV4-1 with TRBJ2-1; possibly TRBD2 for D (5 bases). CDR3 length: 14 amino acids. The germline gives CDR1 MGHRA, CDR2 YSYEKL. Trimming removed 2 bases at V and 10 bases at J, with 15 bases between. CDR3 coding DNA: TGCGCCAGCAGCCAACCACTAGGCCGGCGGGAGCAGTTCTTC. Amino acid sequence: CASSQPLGRREQFF.

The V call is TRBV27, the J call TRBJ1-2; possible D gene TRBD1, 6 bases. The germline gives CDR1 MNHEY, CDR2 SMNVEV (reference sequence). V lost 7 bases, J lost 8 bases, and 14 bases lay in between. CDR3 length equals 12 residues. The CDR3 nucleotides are TGTGCCAGCAAGGACAGCTTGAGCGGCTACACCTTC. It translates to CASKDSLSGYTF.

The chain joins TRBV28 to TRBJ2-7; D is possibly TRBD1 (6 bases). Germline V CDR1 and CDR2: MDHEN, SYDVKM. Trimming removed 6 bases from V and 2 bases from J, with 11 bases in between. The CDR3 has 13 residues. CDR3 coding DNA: TGTGCCAGCAGGGATACAGGGACCTACGAGCAGTACGTC. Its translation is CASRDTGTYEQYV.

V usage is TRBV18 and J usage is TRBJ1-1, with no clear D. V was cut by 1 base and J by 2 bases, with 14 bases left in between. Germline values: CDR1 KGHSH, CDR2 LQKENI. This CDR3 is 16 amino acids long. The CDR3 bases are TGTGCCAGCTCACCACTCGCATACCCTAAAAACACTGAAGCTTTCTTT. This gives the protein CASSPLAYPKNTEAFF.

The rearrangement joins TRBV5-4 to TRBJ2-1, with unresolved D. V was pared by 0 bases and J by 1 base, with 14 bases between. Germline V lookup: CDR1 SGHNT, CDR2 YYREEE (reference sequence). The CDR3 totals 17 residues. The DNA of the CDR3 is TGTGCCAGCAGCTTGGATTACCCATCCGAATCCTACAATGAGCAGTTCTTC. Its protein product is CASSLDYPSESYNEQFF.

The CDR3, as DNA: TGTGCCAGCAGTTACTCGTCCAGGGCCTACGAGCAGTACTTC. Translated, it gives CASSYSSRAYEQYF. The chain is built from TRBV6-6 and TRBJ2-7, with D perhaps matching TRBD1 (5 bases). The V and J ends lost 0 bases and 2 bases respectively, with 8 bases between them. Per the germline V gene, CDR1 is MNHNY and CDR2 is SVGAGI (reference sequence). This CDR3 is 14 amino acids long.

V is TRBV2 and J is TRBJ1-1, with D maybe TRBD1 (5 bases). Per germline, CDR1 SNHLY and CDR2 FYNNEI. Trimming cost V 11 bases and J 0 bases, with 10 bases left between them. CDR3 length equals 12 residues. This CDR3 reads CAGGQLNTEAFF. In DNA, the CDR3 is TGTGCCGGGGGTCAGCTGAACACTGAAGCTTTCTTT.

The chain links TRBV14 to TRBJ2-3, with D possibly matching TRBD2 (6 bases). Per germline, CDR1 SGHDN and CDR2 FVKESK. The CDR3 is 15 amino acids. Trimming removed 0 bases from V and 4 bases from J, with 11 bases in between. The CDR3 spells CASSQDGRYADTQYF. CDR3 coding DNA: TGTGCCAGCAGCCAAGATGGGAGGTACGCAGATACGCAGTATTTT. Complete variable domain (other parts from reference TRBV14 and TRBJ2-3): EAGVTQFPSHSVIEKGQTVTLRCDPISGHDNLYWYRRVMGKEIKFLLHFVKESKQDESGMPNNRFLAERTGGTYSTLKVQPAELEDSGVYFCASSQDGRYADTQYFGPGTRLTVL.

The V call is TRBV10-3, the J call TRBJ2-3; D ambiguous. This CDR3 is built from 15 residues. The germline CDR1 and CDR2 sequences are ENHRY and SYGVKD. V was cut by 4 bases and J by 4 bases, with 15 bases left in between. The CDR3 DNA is TGTGCCATCAGTGGGACCTCAGATGAGGCAGATACGCAGTATTTT. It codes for CAISGTSDEADTQYF.

The CDR3 protein is CASSYIGPYEQYF. CDR3 in DNA: TGTGCCAGCAGTTACATCGGGCCCTACGAGCAGTACTTC. The chain uses TRBV6-5 and TRBJ2-7; D is unresolved. The CDR3 contains 13 residues. The V end was cut by 2 bases, the J end by 2 bases, with 7 bases between. Germline values: CDR1 MNHEY, CDR2 SVGAGI.

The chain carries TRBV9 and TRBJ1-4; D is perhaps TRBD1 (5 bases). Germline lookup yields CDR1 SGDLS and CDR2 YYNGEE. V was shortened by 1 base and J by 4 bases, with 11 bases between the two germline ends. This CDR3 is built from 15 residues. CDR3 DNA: TGTGCCAGCAGCGTAAGTTCAGGGCATAATGAAAAACTGTTTTTT. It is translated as CASSVSSGHNEKLFF.

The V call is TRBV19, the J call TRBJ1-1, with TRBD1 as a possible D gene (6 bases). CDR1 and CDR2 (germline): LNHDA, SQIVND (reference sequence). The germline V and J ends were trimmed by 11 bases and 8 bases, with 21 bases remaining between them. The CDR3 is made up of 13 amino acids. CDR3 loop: CAVSLIGGREAFF. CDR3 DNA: TGTGCCGTATCTCTTATCGGGGGCCGGGAAGCTTTCTTT.

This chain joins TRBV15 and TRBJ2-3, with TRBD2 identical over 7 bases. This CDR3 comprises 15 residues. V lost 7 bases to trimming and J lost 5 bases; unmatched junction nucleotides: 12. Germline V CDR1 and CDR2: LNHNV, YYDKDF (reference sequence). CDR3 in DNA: TGTGCCACCAAGGCGGGAGCTTCCTCGGGAGATACGCAGTATTTT. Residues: CATKAGASSGDTQYF.

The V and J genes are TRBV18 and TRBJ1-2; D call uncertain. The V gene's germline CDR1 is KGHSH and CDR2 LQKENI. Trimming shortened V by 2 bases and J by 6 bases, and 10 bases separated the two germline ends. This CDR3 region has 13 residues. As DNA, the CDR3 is TGTGCCAGCTCACCAATTGAAGGAAATGGCTACACCTTC. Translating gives CASSPIEGNGYTF.

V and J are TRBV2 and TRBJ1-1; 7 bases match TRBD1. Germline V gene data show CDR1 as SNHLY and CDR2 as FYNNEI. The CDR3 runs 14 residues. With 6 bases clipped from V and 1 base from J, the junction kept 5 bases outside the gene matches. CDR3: CASRIRGGNTEAFF. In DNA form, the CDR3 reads TGTGCCAGCAGAATCAGGGGGGGGAACACTGAAGCTTTCTTT.

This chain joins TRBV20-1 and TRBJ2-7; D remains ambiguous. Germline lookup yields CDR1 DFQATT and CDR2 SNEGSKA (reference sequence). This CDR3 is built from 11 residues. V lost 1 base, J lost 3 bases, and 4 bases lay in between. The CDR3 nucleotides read TGCAGTGCTAGAGGAGACTACGAGCAGTACTTC. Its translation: CSARGDYEQYF.

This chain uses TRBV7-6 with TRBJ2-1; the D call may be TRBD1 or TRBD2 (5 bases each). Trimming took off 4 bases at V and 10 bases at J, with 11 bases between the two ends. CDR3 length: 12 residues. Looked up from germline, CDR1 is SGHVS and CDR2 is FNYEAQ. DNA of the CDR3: TGTGCCAGCAGCTCGGGGACCACCGAGCAGTTCTTC. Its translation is CASSSGTTEQFF. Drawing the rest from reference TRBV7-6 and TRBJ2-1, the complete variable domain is GAGVSQSPRYKVTKRGQDVALRCDPISGHVSLYWYRQALGQGPEFLTYFNYEAQQDKSGLPNDRFSAERPEGSISTLTIQRTEQRDSAMYRCASSSGTTEQFFGPGTRLTVL.

As DNA, the CDR3 is TGCAGTGCTCGTCACTACGAGCAGTACGTC. As protein: CSARHYEQYV. The chain has TRBV20-1 and TRBJ2-7, with no clear D. Trimming left V 5 bases short and J 3 bases short, with 5 bases between. CDR1 and CDR2 from the germline V gene are DFQATT and SNEGSKA (reference sequence). This CDR3 contains 10 residues.